One and the same sample provided the 27 T cell receptor beta chains below, sequenced in a study of blood T cells in healthy people across ages. A sample-barcoded 5' primer and a J-beta primer mix were used in a second PCR of roughly 7 to 11 cycles. TCRdb re-called the 5' RACE reads through MiXCR, storing one row per CDR3 protein. The repertoire consists of around 800,000 distinct CDR3 sequences, with about 53% occurring once and the leading ten covering 40% to 50%. The sequenced material came from blood. These receptors all stem from an elderly man in good health.

This clonotype was seen only a few times. The rearrangement links TRBV3-1 to TRBJ2-3; 7 positions match TRBD1. Losses at the gene ends were 0 bases for V and 14 bases for J; bases not matched to a gene: 23. This CDR3 has 18 residues. Germline V gene data show CDR1 as LGHDT and CDR2 as YNNKEL (reference sequence). The CDR3 sequence: CASSQDRWDRQKHRYAYF. CDR3 DNA: TGTGCCAGCAGCCAAGATCGTTGGGACAGACAAAAGCACAGATACGCGTATTTT.

A few counts support this clonotype. The chain recombines TRBV20-1 with TRBJ2-4; D perhaps matches TRBD1 (6 bases). Germline CDR1 and CDR2: DFQATT and SNEGSKA (reference sequence). Trimming pared 3 bases from V and 6 bases from J, leaving 9 bases between. The CDR3 has 12 amino acids. The CDR3 here is CSASATGNIQYF. The CDR3 DNA is TGCAGTGCTAGCGCGACAGGAAACATTCAGTACTTC.

This chain connects TRBV9 to TRBJ2-1; possibly TRBD2 for D (6 bases). The DNA end is a closer match to TRBJ2-7, so the J assignment may be wrong. Germline CDR1 SGDLS, CDR2 YYNGEE. There are 16 residues in the CDR3. CDR3 DNA sequence: TGTGCCAGCAGCGTAGAACGGGAGAGCTCCTACAATGAGCAGTACTTC. This sequence encodes CASSVERESSYNEQYF.

The chain links TRBV9 to TRBJ2-1; D gene unclear. Germline CDR1 reads SGDLS; CDR2 reads YYNGEE. The germline V and J ends were trimmed by 4 bases and 4 bases, with 12 bases remaining between them. The CDR3 loop spans 14 amino acids. The CDR3 nucleotides read TGTGCCAGCAGCCCCATGGGCTTATACAATGAGCAGTTCTTC. Protein: CASSPMGLYNEQFF.

This clonotype occurred once. This chain links TRBV7-2 with TRBJ1-5; a weak D match, TRBD1 (5 bases). Trimming shortened V by 4 bases and J by 3 bases, and 10 bases separated the two germline ends. This CDR3 has 14 amino acids. Germline values: CDR1 SGHTA, CDR2 FQGNSA. CDR3 nucleotides: TGTGCCAGCAGCTCAGGGATAAACAATCAGCCCCAGCATTTT. As protein: CASSSGINNQPQHF.

The sample holds a few counts of this clonotype. The chain employs TRBV5-1 and TRBJ2-5; 7 nucleotides agree with TRBD1. CDR1 and CDR2 (germline): SGHRS, YFSETQ. Losses at the gene ends were 4 bases for V and 1 base for J; bases not matched to a gene: 10. CDR3 length: 16 amino acids. The CDR3 loop is CASSLRSTGVQETQYF. CDR3 DNA sequence: TGCGCCAGCAGCCTCCGCTCTACAGGGGTCCAAGAGACCCAGTACTTC.

The chain combines TRBV28 with TRBJ1-4, with 9 bases identical to TRBD1. Germline loops: CDR1 MDHEN, CDR2 SYDVKM. This CDR3 has 15 residues. The J segment lost 8 bases and the V segment lost 8 bases, leaving 12 bases of the junction unmatched. DNA for the CDR3: TGTGCCAGCCTTGGGGGGACAGGGTCCAGGGAAAAACTGTTTTTT. Amino acids: CASLGGTGSREKLFF. Supplemented by reference TRBV28 and TRBJ1-4, the full variable domain reads DVKVTQSSRYLVKRTGEKVFLECVQDMDHENMFWYRQDPGLGLRLIYFSYDVKMKEKGDIPEGYSVSREKKERFSLILESASTNQTSMYLCASLGGTGSREKLFFGSGTQLSVL.

The chain joins TRBV2 to TRBJ2-1; D may be TRBD2 (6 bases). The V and J ends lost 4 bases and 2 bases respectively, with 12 bases between them. This CDR3 contains 15 residues. The germline CDR1 and CDR2 sequences are SNHLY and FYNNEI. This CDR3 reads CASSAEGRPYNEQFF. The DNA for the CDR3 is TGTGCCAGCAGTGCGGAGGGTCGGCCCTACAATGAGCAGTTCTTC.

The chain links TRBV7-2 to TRBJ2-3; possible D gene TRBD1, 5 bases. Trimming pared 5 bases from V and 14 bases from J, leaving 17 bases between. Germline CDR1 SGHTA, CDR2 FQGNSA. CDR3 length: 12 amino acids. The CDR3 DNA sequence: TGTGCCAGCAGCCCTAACGACAGATACGCGTATTTT. Its translation: CASSPNDRYAYF.

The chain has TRBV20-1 and TRBJ1-4; D gene uncertain. CDR1 DFQATT and CDR2 SNEGSKA come from the germline V gene (reference sequence). V shed 0 bases and J shed 3 bases, with 11 bases lying between them. This CDR3 region has 15 residues. As DNA, the CDR3 is TGCAGTGCTAGAGATCCGCGAGGACCTAATGAAAAACTGTTTTTT. The encoded protein is CSARDPRGPNEKLFF.

This clonotype came up a few times. The J gene is TRBJ2-1, the V gene TRBV12-3 or TRBV12-4, with a possible D match to TRBD2 (6 bases). CDR3 length: 15 amino acids. The V end lost 3 bases, the J end lost 0 bases, and 9 bases lay between the germline ends. The CDR3, as DNA: TGTGCCAGCAGTTTCGGGACTGACTCCTACAATGAGCAGTTCTTC. This encodes CASSFGTDSYNEQFF.

This clonotype showed up just once. The chain couples TRBV11-3 to TRBJ2-5; TRBD1 or TRBD2 may be the D gene (5 bases each). The last part of the DNA fits TRBJ2-7 better; the J call may be wrong. The CDR3 runs to 13 residues. The germline CDR1 and CDR2 sequences are SGHNT and YENEEA. The CDR3 DNA follows: TGTGCCAGCAGCTTAGACGGGACGGGCGAGCAGTACTTC. Amino acids: CASSLDGTGEQYF.

This sequence joins TRBV12-5 and TRBJ1-2; D is undetermined. The germline CDR1 and CDR2 sequences are LGHNT and FRNRAP. V was trimmed by 2 bases and J by 1 base, leaving 17 bases between them. The CDR3 covers 17 residues. CDR3 residues: CASGLSPPPGGNYGYTF. CDR3 DNA: TGTGCTAGTGGTTTGAGTCCCCCGCCAGGCGGTAACTATGGCTACACCTTC. The complete variable domain, with remaining parts taken from reference TRBV12-5 and TRBJ1-2, reads DARVTQTPRHKVTEMGQEVTMRCQPILGHNTVFWYRQTMMQGLELLAYFRNRAPLDDSGMPKDRFSAEMPDATLATLKIQPSEPRDSAVYFCASGLSPPPGGNYGYTFGSGTRLTVV.

This clonotype was seen only once. The CDR3 bases are TGTGCCAGCAGTTACTCGGGACTAGCTCCCGAGCAGTACTTC. This translates into CASSYSGLAPEQYF. The chain has TRBV6-6 and TRBJ2-7; 9 nucleotides match TRBD2. The CDR3 has 14 amino acids. Unmatched junction bases numbered 3, after V lost 0 bases and J lost 6 bases. Per germline, CDR1 MNHNY and CDR2 SVGAGI (reference sequence).

This chain uses TRBV6-1 with TRBJ2-3, with D perhaps matching TRBD1 (7 bases). V was clipped by 9 bases and J by 7 bases, with 17 bases between them. This CDR3 contains 13 residues. Germline values: CDR1 MNHNS, CDR2 SASEGT. The CDR3 sequence is CARAGQGVNTQYF. The CDR3 DNA sequence: TGTGCCAGGGCGGGGCAGGGGGTGAATACGCAGTATTTT.

Only a few counts were recorded for this clonotype. The chain couples TRBV4-1 to TRBJ2-1, with 10 bases that match TRBD2. The CDR3 covers 15 residues. Trimming took 1 base from V and 8 from J; bases not matched to a gene: 5. Germline V lookup: CDR1 MGHRA, CDR2 YSYEKL. CDR3 loop: CASSQVPSGSDEQFF. In DNA form, the CDR3 reads TGCGCCAGCAGCCAAGTTCCTAGCGGGAGCGATGAGCAGTTCTTC.

This clonotype has just one count. The chain employs TRBV9 and TRBJ2-4; 8 positions match TRBD2. The CDR3 consists of 16 residues. CDR1 is SGDLS, CDR2 YYNGEE, per germline. The J segment lost 6 bases and the V segment lost 4 bases, leaving 12 bases of the junction unmatched. As DNA, the CDR3 is TGTGCCAGCAGCTCCGGGGGGGCGGGACCGGGAAACATTCAGTACTTC. Protein product: CASSSGGAGPGNIQYF. Based on the CDR3 plus reference TRBV9 and TRBJ2-4, the full variable domain is DSGVTQTPKHLITATGQRVTLRCSPRSGDLSVYWYQQSLDQGLQFLIQYYNGEERAKGNILERFSAQQFPDLHSELNLSSLELGDSALYFCASSSGGAGPGNIQYFGAGTRLSVL.

This chain uses TRBV10-3 with TRBJ1-2; D is perhaps TRBD1 (5 bases). Trimming left V 7 bases short and J 4 bases short, with 13 bases between. The CDR3 runs 13 residues. Germline CDR1 is ENHRY and CDR2 is SYGVKD. CDR3 coding DNA: TGTGCCATCAATACGGGACTGACCTATGGCTACACCTTC. Protein product: CAINTGLTYGYTF.

The chain uses TRBV7-9 and TRBJ2-7, with TRBD2 identical over 11 bases. The better agreement between TRBJ2-5 and the DNA end casts doubt on the J call. This CDR3 region has 16 residues. CDR1 is SEHNR, CDR2 FQNEAQ, per germline (reference sequence). The CDR3 reads CASSFSTSGVRETQYF. The CDR3 DNA reads TGTGCCAGCAGTTTCTCGACTAGCGGGGTTCGAGAGACCCAGTACTTC.

The rearrangement joins TRBV29-1 to TRBJ2-1; a weak D match, TRBD2 (6 bases). This CDR3 comprises 14 residues. Trimming pared 4 bases from V and 4 bases from J, leaving 14 bases between. The germline V gene has CDR1 SQVTM and CDR2 ANQGSEA. The CDR3 here is CSVGQTRTYNEQFF. The CDR3 region has the DNA TGCAGCGTTGGTCAGACTAGAACTTACAATGAGCAGTTCTTC.

This clonotype was seen a few times. The chain joins TRBV5-5 to TRBJ1-2; maybe TRBD1 (6 bases). The CDR3 spans 13 residues. V was clipped by 2 bases and J by 2 bases, with 7 bases between them. Germline V gene lookup returns CDR1 SGHKS and CDR2 YYEKEE (reference sequence). In nucleotides, the CDR3 is TGTGCCAGCAGCTTCCAGGGGAACTATGGCTACACCTTC. Translating it yields CASSFQGNYGYTF.

The chain recombines TRBV7-6 with TRBJ2-1; TRBD2 is a possible D gene (6 bases). V dropped 5 bases and J dropped 0 bases, with 17 bases sitting between them. There are 17 residues in the CDR3. The germline V gene encodes CDR1 SGHVS and CDR2 FNYEAQ. The CDR3 region has the DNA TGTGCCAGCAGCCCTAGACTAGTCTCGGGCTCCTACAATGAGCAGTTCTTC. The encoded protein is CASSPRLVSGSYNEQFF.

This clonotype occurred a few times. The chain combines TRBV20-1 with TRBJ2-3, with D uncertain. The ends were cut back, 0 bases at V and 5 bases at J, with 12 bases in the middle. The V gene's germline CDR1 is DFQATT and CDR2 SNEGSKA (reference sequence). There are 14 residues in the CDR3. This CDR3 is CSARDLSKEDTQYF. The CDR3 DNA is TGCAGTGCTAGAGATCTGTCCAAGGAAGATACGCAGTATTTT.

The table lists this clonotype with many counts. The chain recombines TRBV6-2 or TRBV6-3 with TRBJ2-7; 9 bases map to TRBD2. Trimming removed 6 bases from V and 1 base from J; junction bases left unmatched: 7. The CDR3 sequence is 15 residues long. CDR1 is MNHEY, CDR2 SVGEGT, per germline. This CDR3 reads CASRTLGLASYEQYF. CDR3 in DNA: TGTGCCAGCAGAACCTTGGGACTAGCTTCCTACGAGCAGTACTTC.

This clonotype is a singleton in its sample. The chain combines TRBV12-3 or TRBV12-4 with TRBJ2-2, with 9 bases fitting TRBD2. There are 14 residues in the CDR3. J gave up 6 bases and V 3 bases, and 2 bases lay outside the gene matches. DNA for the CDR3: TGTGCCAGCAGTTTGACTAGCGGATCCGGGGAGCTGTTTTTT. Protein sequence: CASSLTSGSGELFF.

This clonotype has just a few counts. The chain combines TRBV11-2 with TRBJ2-7; 8 bases fit TRBD1. Germline CDR1 SGHAT, CDR2 FQNNGV. V gave up 3 bases and J gave up 7 bases; unmatched junction bases: 8. The length of the CDR3 is 14 residues. CDR3 nucleotides: TGTGCCAGCAGCTTCGGCAGGGGGCTCGGTGAGCAGTACTTC. As protein: CASSFGRGLGEQYF.

The V and J genes are TRBV4-2 and TRBJ1-2; no clear D. Trimming removed 0 bases from V and 4 bases from J, with 9 bases in between. The germline gives CDR1 LGHNA, CDR2 YNFKEQ. The CDR3 totals 14 residues. In DNA form, the CDR3 reads TGTGCCAGCAGCCAAGACGCCGGGGTCTATGGCTACACCTTC. Translating it yields CASSQDAGVYGYTF.